The source of this T cell receptor beta chain is a study of T cell repertoires in cytomegalovirus infection. Study context: Both recently identified HLA-C-restricted and well-studied HLA-B-restricted CMV epitopes were used in the study. Public TCR beta signatures provided an indication of both CMV infection and a matching HLA type. General study points: Frequencies of public TCR beta families were cumulated, and this identified carriers of CMV plus the relevant HLA. There were HLA-C-restricted CMV-specific TCR beta clonotypes dominating the ex vivo response.

The J segment lost 4 bases and the V segment lost 7 bases, leaving 18 bases of the junction unmatched. The germline gives CDR1 SEHNR, CDR2 FQNEAQ (reference sequence). The CDR3 runs 17 residues. For this clonotype: Its antigen is as yet unknown.

Via MiXCR, TCRdb re-called the reads, giving one row per CDR3 protein. The repertoire holds about 920,000 distinct CDR3 sequences, with approximately 31% as singletons. The chain links TRBV7-9 to TRBJ1-2, with 7 positions matching TRBD1. The sample was cultured CD8+ T cells from PBMCs, taken from culture after CMV antigen stimulation. This sequence was found in a human donor in good health (CMV status not recorded). Some clones in this sample may be carry-over from other donors' samples. The DNA for the CDR3 is TGTGCCAGCACCCGGGGGGACACGGGGGGACAGTCCTATGGCTACACCTTC. Its translation: CASTRGDTGGQSYGYTF.